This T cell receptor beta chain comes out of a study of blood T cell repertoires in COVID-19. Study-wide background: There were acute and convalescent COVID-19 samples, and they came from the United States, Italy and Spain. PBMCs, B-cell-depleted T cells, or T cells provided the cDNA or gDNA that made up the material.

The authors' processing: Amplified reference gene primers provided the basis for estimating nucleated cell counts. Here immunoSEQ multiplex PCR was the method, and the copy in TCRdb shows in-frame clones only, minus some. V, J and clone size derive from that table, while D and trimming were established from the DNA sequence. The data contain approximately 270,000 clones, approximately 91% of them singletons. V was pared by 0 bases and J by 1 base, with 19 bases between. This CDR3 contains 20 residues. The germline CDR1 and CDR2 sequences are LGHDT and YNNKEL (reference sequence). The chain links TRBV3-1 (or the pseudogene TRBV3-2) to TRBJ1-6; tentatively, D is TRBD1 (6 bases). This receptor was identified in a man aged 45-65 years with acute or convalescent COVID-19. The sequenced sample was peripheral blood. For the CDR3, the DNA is TGTGCCAGCAGCCAAGACCGCACAGGGAACCGAGAGTCCTATAATTCACCCCTCCACTTT. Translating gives CASSQDRTGNRESYNSPLHF.